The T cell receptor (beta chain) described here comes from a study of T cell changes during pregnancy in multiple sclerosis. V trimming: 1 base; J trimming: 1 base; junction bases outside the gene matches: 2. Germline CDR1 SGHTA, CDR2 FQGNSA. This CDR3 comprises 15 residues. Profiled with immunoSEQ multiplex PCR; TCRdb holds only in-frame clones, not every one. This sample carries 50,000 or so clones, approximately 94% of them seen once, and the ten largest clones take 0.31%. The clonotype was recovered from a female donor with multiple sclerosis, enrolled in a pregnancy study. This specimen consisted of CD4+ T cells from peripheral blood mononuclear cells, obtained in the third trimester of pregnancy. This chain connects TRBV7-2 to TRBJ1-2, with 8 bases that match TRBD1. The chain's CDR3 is CASSLDRGGNYGYTF. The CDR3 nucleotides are TGTGCCAGCAGCTTAGACAGGGGGGGTAACTATGGCTACACCTTC. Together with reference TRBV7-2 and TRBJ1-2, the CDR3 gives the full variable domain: GAGVSQSPSNKVTEKGKDVELRCDPISGHTALYWYRQSLGQGLEFLIYFQGNSAPDKSGLPSDRFSAERTGGSVSTLTIQRTQQEDSAVYLCASSLDRGGNYGYTFGSGTRLTVV.